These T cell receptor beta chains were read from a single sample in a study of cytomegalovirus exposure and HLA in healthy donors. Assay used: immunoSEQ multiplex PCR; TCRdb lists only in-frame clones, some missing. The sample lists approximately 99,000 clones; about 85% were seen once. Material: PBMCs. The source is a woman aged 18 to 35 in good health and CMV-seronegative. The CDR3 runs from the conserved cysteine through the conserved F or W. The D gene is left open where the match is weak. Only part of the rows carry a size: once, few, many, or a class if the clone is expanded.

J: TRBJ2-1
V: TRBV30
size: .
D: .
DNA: TGTGCCTGGGGGGACACAGCTGCTCCGCACAATGAGCAGTTCTTC
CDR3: CAWGDTAAPHNEQFF

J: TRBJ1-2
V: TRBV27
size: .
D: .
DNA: TGTGCCAGCTCGTCGGGAGGTGGGGGCGCGGACTATGGCTACACCTTC
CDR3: CASSSGGGGADYGYTF

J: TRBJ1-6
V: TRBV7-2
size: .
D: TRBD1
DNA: TGTGCCAGCAGCTTAGGGGGACAGGGGAATTCACCCCTCCACTTT
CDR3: CASSLGGQGNSPLHF

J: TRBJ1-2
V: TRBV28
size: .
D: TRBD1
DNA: TGTGCCAGCAGAACTGACAGGGGTGTCAGCTATGGCTACACCTTC
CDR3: CASRTDRGVSYGYTF

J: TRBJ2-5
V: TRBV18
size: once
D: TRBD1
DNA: TGTGCCAGCTCACCACCGACAGGGGTAGAGACCCAGTACTTC
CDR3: CASSPPTGVETQYF

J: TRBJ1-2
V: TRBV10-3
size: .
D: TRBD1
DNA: TGTGCCATCACGGGGGGAGGACAGGGGACCTATGGCTACACCTTC
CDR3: CAITGGGQGTYGYTF

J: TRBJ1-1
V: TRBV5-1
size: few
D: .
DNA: TGCGCCAGCAGCGTCGAGGGAGGGGTGAACACTGAAGCTTTCTTT
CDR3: CASSVEGGVNTEAFF

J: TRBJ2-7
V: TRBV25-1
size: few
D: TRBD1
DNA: TGTGCCAGCACACCGGGGACAGGGGAAGTCCACGAGCAGTACTTC
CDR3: CASTPGTGEVHEQYF

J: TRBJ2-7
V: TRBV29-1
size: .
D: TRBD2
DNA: TGCAGCGTCCGAGGGACTAGCGACATTTCCTACGAGCAGTACTTC
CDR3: CSVRGTSDISYEQYF

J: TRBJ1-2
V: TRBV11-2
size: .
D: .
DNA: TGTGCCAGCAGCTTAGAGGGGGCCTATGGCTACACCTTC
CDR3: CASSLEGAYGYTF

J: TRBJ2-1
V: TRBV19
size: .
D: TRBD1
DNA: TGTGCCAGTAGACCAACCGGGACAGGGGGGGTAAATGAGCAGTTCTTC
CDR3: CASRPTGTGGVNEQFF

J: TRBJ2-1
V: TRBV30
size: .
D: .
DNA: TGTGCCTGGAAACGGACTACTTACAATGAGCAGTTCTTC
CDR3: CAWKRTTYNEQFF

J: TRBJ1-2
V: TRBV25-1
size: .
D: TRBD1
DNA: TGTGCCAGCAGTGCACAGGGGGCGGATGGCTACACCTTC
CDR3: CASSAQGADGYTF

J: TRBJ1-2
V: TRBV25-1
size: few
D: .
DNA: TGTGCCAGCAGGAACAGGGCTAACTATGGCTACACCTTC
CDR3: CASRNRANYGYTF

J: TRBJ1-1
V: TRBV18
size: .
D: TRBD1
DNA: TGTGCCAGCTCACCACGGACAGGGGACACTGAAGCTTTCTTT
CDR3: CASSPRTGDTEAFF

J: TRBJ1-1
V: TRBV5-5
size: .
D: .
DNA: TGTGCCAGCAGCTTTCAGATTATGAACACTGAAGCTTTCTTT
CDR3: CASSFQIMNTEAFF

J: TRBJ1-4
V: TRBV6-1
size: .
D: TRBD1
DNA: TGTGCCAGCAGTCCACAGACAGGGGGCCAGGAAAAACTGTTTTTT
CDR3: CASSPQTGGQEKLFF

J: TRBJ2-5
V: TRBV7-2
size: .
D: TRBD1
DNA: TGTGCCAGCAGCTGGACAGGAACGGAGACCCAGTACTTC
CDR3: CASSWTGTETQYF

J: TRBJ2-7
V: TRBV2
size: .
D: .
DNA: TGTGCCAGCAGTGAAGGCAGCTCCTACGAGCAGTACTTC
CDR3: CASSEGSSYEQYF

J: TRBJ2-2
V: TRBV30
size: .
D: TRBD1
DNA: TGTGCCTGGAGTGACAGGGGAACCGGGGAGCTGTTTTTT
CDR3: CAWSDRGTGELFF

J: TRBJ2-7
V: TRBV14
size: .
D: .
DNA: TGTGCCAGCAGCCAAGGACGACAGCGAACCCACCAGTACTTC
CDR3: CASSQGRQRTHQYF

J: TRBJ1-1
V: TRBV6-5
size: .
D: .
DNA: TGTGCCAGCAGTTACGGGCCTCTAAAGGAAGCTTTCTTT
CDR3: CASSYGPLKEAFF

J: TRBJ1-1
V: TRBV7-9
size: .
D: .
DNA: TGTGCCAGCAGCTTAGGGAGGGCGATGAACACTGAAGCTTTCTTT
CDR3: CASSLGRAMNTEAFF

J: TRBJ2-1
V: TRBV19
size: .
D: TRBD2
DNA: TGTGCCAGTAGTATCACTAGCGGGGGGGACACAAAGGTTGAGCAGTTCTTC
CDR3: CASSITSGGDTKVEQFF

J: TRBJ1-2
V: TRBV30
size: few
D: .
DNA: TGTGCCTGGAGTATAGCGGATCTGTATGGCTACACCTTC
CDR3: CAWSIADLYGYTF

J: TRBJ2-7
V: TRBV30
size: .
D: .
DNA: TGTGCCTGGGGGGAGCTTACCTACGAGCAGTACTTC
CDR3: CAWGELTYEQYF

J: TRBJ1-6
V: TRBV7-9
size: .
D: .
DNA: TGTGCCAGCAGACTACGGATCTATAATTCACCCCTCCACTTT
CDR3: CASRLRIYNSPLHF

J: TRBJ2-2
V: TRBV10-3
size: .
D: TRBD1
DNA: TGTGCCATCAGTGAGCCCCACCGGGGACAGGGTCATGGCGGGGAGCTGTTTTTT
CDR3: CAISEPHRGQGHGGELFF

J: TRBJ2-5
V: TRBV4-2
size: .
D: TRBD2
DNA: TGTGCCAGCAGCCAAGCAACCGGGGGGGCCAGTGAGACCCAGTACTTC
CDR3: CASSQATGGASETQYF

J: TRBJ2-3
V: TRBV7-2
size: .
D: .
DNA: TGTGCCAGCAGCTTTGCGGCAGATACGCAGTATTTT
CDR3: CASSFAADTQYF

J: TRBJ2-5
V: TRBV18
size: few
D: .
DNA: TGTGCCAGCTCACCTCTCGCGGCAGGGCTGGGGGAGACCCAGTACTTC
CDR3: CASSPLAAGLGETQYF

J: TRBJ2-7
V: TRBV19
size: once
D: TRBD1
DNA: TGTGCCAGTGCCCCTCCGGGGACAGGGGGCAACGAGCAGTACTTC
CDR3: CASAPPGTGGNEQYF

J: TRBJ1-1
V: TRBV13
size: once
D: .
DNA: TGTGCCAGCAGCTTAGGCCGGGGGGGAGGGACTGAAGCTTTCTTT
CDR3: CASSLGRGGGTEAFF

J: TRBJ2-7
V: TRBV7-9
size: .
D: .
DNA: TGTGCCAGCAGCGACAGGTATGACTCCTACGAGCAGTACTTC
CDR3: CASSDRYDSYEQYF

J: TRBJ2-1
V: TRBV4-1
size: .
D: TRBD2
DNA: TGCGCCAGCAGCCAAGTGGGACTAGCGGGGGTAGGTGAGCAGTTCTTC
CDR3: CASSQVGLAGVGEQFF

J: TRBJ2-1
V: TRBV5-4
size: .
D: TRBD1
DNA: TGTGCCAGCAGCCTGGTGGGACAGGCCCTCAATGAGCAGTTCTTC
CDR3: CASSLVGQALNEQFF

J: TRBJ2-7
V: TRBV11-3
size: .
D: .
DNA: TGTGCCAGCAGCTTAGATCGGTCCTACGAGCAGTACTTC
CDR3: CASSLDRSYEQYF

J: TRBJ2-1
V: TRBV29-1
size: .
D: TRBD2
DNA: TGCAGCGTTGATCGGGGGGACAATGAGCAGTTCTTC
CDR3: CSVDRGDNEQFF

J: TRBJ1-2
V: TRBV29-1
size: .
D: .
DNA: TGCAGCGTTGCCCCGACCCCAGGGCGGTCTGACTATGGCTACACCTTC
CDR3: CSVAPTPGRSDYGYTF

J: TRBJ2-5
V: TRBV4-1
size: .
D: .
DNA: TGCGCCAGCAGCCAAGATCGAGGGGGCCAAGAGACCCAGTACTTC
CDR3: CASSQDRGGQETQYF

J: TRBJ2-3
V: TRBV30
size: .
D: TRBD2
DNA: TGTGCCTGGAGTGCTAGCGGGGGGGGCACAGATACGCAGTATTTT
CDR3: CAWSASGGGTDTQYF

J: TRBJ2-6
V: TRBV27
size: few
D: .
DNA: TGTGCCAGCAGTTTATTGAGGTCCTCTGGGGCCAACGTCCTGACTTTC
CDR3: CASSLLRSSGANVLTF

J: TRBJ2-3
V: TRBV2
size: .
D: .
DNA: TGTGCCAGCAGTGAAGAAAAGGGGTTGGATACGCAGTATTTT
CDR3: CASSEEKGLDTQYF

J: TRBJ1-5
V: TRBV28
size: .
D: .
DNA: TGTGCCAGCACACGGTGGGGGGGGGAGCCCCAGCATTTT
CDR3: CASTRWGGEPQHF

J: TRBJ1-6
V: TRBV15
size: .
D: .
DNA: TGTGCCACCAGCAGAGAAGGCGGGTGGTCACCCCTCCACTTT
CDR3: CATSREGGWSPLHF

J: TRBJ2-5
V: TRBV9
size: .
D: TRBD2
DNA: TGTGCCAGCAGCTCACTAGCGGGGAAAGAGACCCAGTACTTC
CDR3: CASSSLAGKETQYF

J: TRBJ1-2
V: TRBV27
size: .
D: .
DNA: TGTGCCAGCAGTTTAACCAGGGACTATGGCTACACCTTC
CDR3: CASSLTRDYGYTF

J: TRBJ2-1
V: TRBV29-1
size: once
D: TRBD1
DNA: TGCAGCGTTGAAGGGACAGGCACTGAGCAGTTCTTC
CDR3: CSVEGTGTEQFF

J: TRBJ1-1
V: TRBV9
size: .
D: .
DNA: TGTGCCAGCAGTTTTGAACCAGGGGACACTGAAGCTTTCTTT
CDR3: CASSFEPGDTEAFF

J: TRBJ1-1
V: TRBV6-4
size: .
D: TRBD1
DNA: TGTGCCAGCAGTGCGGGACAGGGTTCCGAAGCTTTCTTT
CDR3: CASSAGQGSEAFF

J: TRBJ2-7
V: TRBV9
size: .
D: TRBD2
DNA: TGTGCCAGCAGCGTAGAGGGGAGGGACTACGAGCAGTACTTC
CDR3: CASSVEGRDYEQYF

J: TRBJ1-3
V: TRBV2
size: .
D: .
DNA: TGTGCCAGCAGTGATGGGAGCCTCGGCGGAAACACCATATATTTT
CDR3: CASSDGSLGGNTIYF

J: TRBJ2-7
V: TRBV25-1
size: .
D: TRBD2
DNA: TGTGCCAGCAGTGAATATCGAGCGGGGGGCCACATAGCCTACGAGCAGTACTTC
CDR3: CASSEYRAGGHIAYEQYF

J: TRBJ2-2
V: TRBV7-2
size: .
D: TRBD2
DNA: TGTGCCAGCAGCGCACATAGGGACTACCCTAACACCGGGGAGCTGTTTTTT
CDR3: CASSAHRDYPNTGELFF

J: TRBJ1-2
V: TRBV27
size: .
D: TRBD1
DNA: TGTGCCAGCAGTCCGCGGACAGGTGGCTATGGCTACACCTTC
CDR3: CASSPRTGGYGYTF

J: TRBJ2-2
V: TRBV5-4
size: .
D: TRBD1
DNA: TGTGCCAGCAGCTTGGGACAGGGCCCGAACACCGGGGAGCTGTTTTTT
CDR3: CASSLGQGPNTGELFF

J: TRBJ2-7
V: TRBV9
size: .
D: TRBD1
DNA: TGTGCCAGCAGCGTAGCGTCAGGGGGCGACGAGCAGTACTTC
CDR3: CASSVASGGDEQYF

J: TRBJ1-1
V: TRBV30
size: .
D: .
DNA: TGTGCCTGGAGTGGGGAGGACACTGAAGCTTTCTTT
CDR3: CAWSGEDTEAFF

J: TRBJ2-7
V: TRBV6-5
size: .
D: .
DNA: TGTGCCAGCAGGCAACCGGGACAAGGAGACTACGAGCAGTACTTC
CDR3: CASRQPGQGDYEQYF